Sequencing of this T cell receptor (beta chain) was carried out in a study of spatial heterogeneity in lung cancer. Findings and caveats of the study: It was found that expanded intratumoral alpha and beta TCR counts tracked tumor mutation counts.

Germline V gene data show CDR1 as SQVTM and CDR2 as ANQGSEA. V trimming: 4 bases; J trimming: 6 bases; junction bases outside the gene matches: 10. The CDR3 is 15 residues long. Many counts were recorded for this clonotype. The antigen remains undetermined. Specified time point: sample taken at primary tumor resection. Individual TCR cDNA molecules each bore their own unique molecular identifier. Using its own MiXCR run on the 5' RACE reads, TCRdb lists one record per CDR3 protein. The table shows around 9,700 distinct CDR3 sequences, with roughly 7.9% occurring only once. This chain links TRBV29-1 with TRBJ2-3; the match to TRBD1 covers 10 bases. The receptor comes from a female donor with early-stage non-small cell lung cancer. The sequencing here drew on lung tumor tissue, taken at surgery. Written as DNA, the CDR3 is TGCAGCGTTGTCGGCGGGACAGGGGTACAGGATACGCAGTATTTT. Its translation: CSVVGGTGVQDTQYF.